The next 27 T cell receptor beta chains were all read from a single sample in a study of beta chain features in type 1 diabetes. cDNA synthesis used the whole RNA isolate, giving expressed TCRB sequences. TCRdb keeps only in-frame clones here, not all; method: immunoSEQ multiplex PCR. The sample lists about 360,000 clones; approximately 12% were seen once. The sample was naive CD4+ T cells from blood. The receptors were sampled from a young man in good health.

This chain's CDR3 is CASSSHTGLGEQYF. CDR3 nucleotide sequence: TGTGCCAGCAGCTCACATACAGGGCTCGGAGAGCAGTACTTC. The V gene is TRBV11-3, the J gene TRBJ2-7; TRBD1 might be the D (6 bases). Trimming shortened V by 4 bases and J by 7 bases, and 17 bases separated the two germline ends. The CDR3 extends over 14 amino acids. Germline CDR1 reads SGHNT; CDR2 reads YENEEA.

The chain carries TRBV9 and TRBJ2-6, with D unclear. This CDR3 region has 15 residues. CDR1 SGDLS and CDR2 YYNGEE come from the germline V gene. V dropped 0 bases and J dropped 1 base, with 5 bases sitting between them. Written as DNA, the CDR3 is TGTGCCAGCAGCGTAGCCGGGTCTGGGGCCAACGTCCTGACTTTC. The encoded protein is CASSVAGSGANVLTF.

To note about this clone: The sample has other DNA sequences that encode this CDR3 too. This sequence joins TRBV9 and TRBJ2-1, with D perhaps TRBD2 (6 bases). The CDR3 has 13 amino acids. Germline lookup yields CDR1 SGDLS and CDR2 YYNGEE. Trimming cost V 2 bases and J 7 bases, with 10 bases left between them. The CDR3 region has the DNA TGTGCCAGCAGCGTCGGAGGGAGGAATGAGCAGTTCTTC. It specifies CASSVGGRNEQFF.

The CDR3: CASSYGRVGTSTDTQYF. The CDR3, as DNA: TGCGCCAGCAGTTACGGGAGAGTAGGGACCAGCACAGATACGCAGTATTTT. The chain carries TRBV5-1 and TRBJ2-3; tentatively, D is TRBD2 (6 bases). V lost 5 bases and J lost 0, with 19 bases in between. The CDR3 is 17 residues long. Per the germline V gene, CDR1 is SGHRS and CDR2 is YFSETQ.

The chain carries TRBV7-9 and TRBJ2-6; TRBD1 aligns across 9 bases. Germline loops: CDR1 SEHNR, CDR2 FQNEAQ (reference sequence). V lost 2 bases to trimming and J lost 0 bases; unmatched junction nucleotides: 5. This CDR3 region has 18 residues. This CDR3 is CASSLTGTGFSGANVLTF. The CDR3 DNA sequence: TGTGCCAGCAGCTTAACCGGGACAGGGTTCTCTGGGGCCAACGTCCTGACTTTC.

This clone has a handful of counts. This rearrangement joins TRBV6-5 to TRBJ1-3; D gene uncertain. CDR1 is MNHEY, CDR2 SVGAGI, per germline. The germline V and J ends were trimmed by 2 bases and 1 base, with 9 bases remaining between them. The CDR3 sequence is 15 residues long. The CDR3 region has the DNA TGTGCCAGCAGTTACGGCGGGAGGTCTGGAAACACCATATATTTT. This sequence encodes CASSYGGRSGNTIYF.

This chain uses TRBV19 with TRBJ2-5; possibly TRBD2 for D (6 bases). The CDR3 contains 14 residues. Germline V lookup: CDR1 LNHDA, CDR2 SQIVND (reference sequence). V was cut by 0 bases and J by 10 bases, with 15 bases left in between. The CDR3 spells CASSIEGLQGLQYF. The CDR3 DNA follows: TGTGCCAGTAGTATAGAGGGACTCCAGGGCCTCCAGTACTTC.

This clone was detected only a few times. V is TRBV28 and J is TRBJ1-1; D might be TRBD1 (6 bases). The CDR3 has 12 residues. V shed 7 bases and J shed 5 bases, with 11 bases lying between them. Looked up from germline, CDR1 is MDHEN and CDR2 is SYDVKM. CDR3 sequence reads: CASTTGNTEAFF. The DNA for the CDR3 is TGTGCCAGCACGACAGGTAATACTGAAGCTTTCTTT.

This clone was counted between two and nine times. The rearrangement uses TRBV2 and TRBJ2-6; D ambiguous. Germline-derived CDR1 and CDR2 are SNHLY and FYNNEI. V dropped 5 bases and J dropped 4 bases, with 6 bases sitting between them. The CDR3 is 13 amino acids. The CDR3 region has the DNA TGTGCCAGCAGTTCTCTGGGGGCCAACGTCCTGACTTTC. It is translated as CASSSLGANVLTF.

This clone was counted only a few times. The V call is TRBV7-9, the J call TRBJ1-2; maybe TRBD1 (5 bases). V shed 6 bases and J shed 10 bases, with 12 bases lying between them. The CDR3 covers 11 residues. Germline CDR1 and CDR2: SEHNR and FQNEAQ (reference sequence). CDR3 nucleotides: TGTGCCAGCAGTCCGGCGGGGGACTACACCTTC. It translates to CASSPAGDYTF.

This clone showed up just a few times. This chain uses TRBV30 with TRBJ1-4; 7 bases are a match to TRBD1. Trimming removed 2 bases from V and 0 bases from J; junction bases left unmatched: 3. This CDR3 is 15 amino acids long. Germline CDR1 GTSNPN, CDR2 SVGIG (reference sequence). CDR3 sequence: CAWSSGTATNEKLFF. CDR3 coding DNA: TGTGCCTGGAGTTCAGGGACAGCAACTAATGAAAAACTGTTTTTT.

This chain uses TRBV19 with TRBJ2-7, with TRBD1 matching over 9 bases. The CDR3 runs 13 residues. With 2 bases clipped from V and 6 bases from J, the junction kept 2 bases outside the gene matches. The germline CDR1 and CDR2 sequences are LNHDA and SQIVND (reference sequence). CDR3 sequence reads: CASSIRTGVEQYF. CDR3 nucleotides: TGTGCCAGTAGTATAAGGACAGGGGTCGAGCAGTACTTC.

Here the CDR3 reads CASSPPTGHTYEQYF. CDR3 DNA: TGTGCCAGCAGCCCACCTACGGGACACACCTACGAGCAGTACTTC. This rearrangement joins TRBV5-4 to TRBJ2-7; TRBD1 might be the D (6 bases). CDR1 is SGHNT and CDR2 is YYREEE in the germline V gene (reference sequence). Trimming pared 4 bases from V and 2 bases from J, leaving 16 bases between. The CDR3 spans 15 residues.

V gene TRBV19 combines with J gene TRBJ2-7; 10 bases align to TRBD2. This CDR3 region has 13 residues. CDR1 is LNHDA, CDR2 SQIVND, per germline (reference sequence). Trimming cost V 6 bases and J 4 bases; bases outside gene matches: 3. CDR3 in DNA: TGTGCCAGTAGGGATAGCGGGAGGTACGAGCAGTACTTC. Translating it yields CASRDSGRYEQYF.

The gene calls are TRBV11-1 and TRBJ2-3; 12 positions agree with TRBD2. V lost 6 bases, J lost 4 bases, and 2 bases stayed unmatched. The V gene's germline CDR1 is SGHAT and CDR2 FQDESV (reference sequence). The CDR3 extends over 14 amino acids. The CDR3 sequence: CASRTSGGADTQYF. DNA for the CDR3: TGTGCCAGCAGGACTAGCGGGGGCGCAGATACGCAGTATTTT.

This clone was seen a handful of times. The chain couples TRBV5-6 to TRBJ2-3; TRBD2 agrees at 12 bases. CDR1 and CDR2 from the germline V gene are SGHDT and YYEEEE. The trim removed 4 bases at V and 4 bases at J, leaving 4 bases unmatched. The CDR3 has 15 residues. CDR3 region: CASSMTSGSADTQYF. The CDR3 nucleotides read TGTGCCAGCAGCATGACTAGCGGGAGTGCAGATACGCAGTATTTT.

The genes are TRBV5-6 and TRBJ2-1; TRBD2 matches 9 bases. The CDR3 contains 15 residues. J lost 6 bases, V lost 1 base, and 5 bases had no gene match. Germline values: CDR1 SGHDT, CDR2 YYEEEE. The CDR3 is CASSLLAGGSNEQFF. CDR3 in DNA: TGTGCCAGCAGCTTGCTGGCGGGGGGGTCCAATGAGCAGTTCTTC.

This clone was detected a few times. The CDR3 nucleotides are TGTGCCAGCAGCTTAGAGATTCAGGGACTCGGGGAGACCCAGTACTTC. Protein product: CASSLEIQGLGETQYF. The V call is TRBV7-9, the J call TRBJ2-5; D perhaps matches TRBD2 (6 bases). The CDR3 extends over 16 amino acids. V was shortened by 1 base and J by 5 bases, with 17 bases between the two germline ends. Germline CDR1 and CDR2: SEHNR and FQNEAQ (reference sequence).

In nucleotides, the CDR3 is TGTGCCAGCAGCCTCTACGAGCAGTACTTC. The encoded protein is CASSLYEQYF. The chain couples TRBV5-8 to TRBJ2-7; no clear D gene. Per the germline V gene, CDR1 is SGHTS and CDR2 is YDEGEE. With 4 bases removed from V and 3 bases from J, the gap between germline ends came to 2 bases. The CDR3 is 10 residues long.

The chain carries TRBV5-4 and TRBJ2-7; weak D call: TRBD2 (7 bases). Germline V gives CDR1 SGHNT, CDR2 YYREEE (reference sequence). Deletions cut 4 bases from V and 4 bases from J, with 21 bases between. CDR3 length equals 16 residues. The CDR3 here is CASSPGGRGTHYEQYF. DNA of the CDR3: TGTGCCAGCAGCCCGGGGGGCAGGGGAACACATTACGAGCAGTACTTC.

The V and J genes are TRBV5-4 and TRBJ1-1; TRBD1 is a possible D gene (5 bases). The CDR3 loop spans 15 amino acids. From germline, CDR1 is SGHNT and CDR2 YYREEE (reference sequence). V was clipped by 3 bases and J by 3 bases, with 15 bases between them. The CDR3 loop is CASSSIYGGYTEAFF. As DNA, the CDR3 is TGTGCCAGCAGCTCCATCTACGGGGGTTACACTGAAGCTTTCTTT.

V is TRBV5-4 and J is TRBJ2-4; 8 bases match TRBD1. There are 15 residues in the CDR3. Germline V gene lookup returns CDR1 SGHNT and CDR2 YYREEE (reference sequence). The V segment lost 6 bases and the J segment 7 bases; nucleotides outside the gene matches: 12. CDR3 nucleotides: TGTGCCAGCACCTTCCGGGACAGGAGGTACAACATTCAGTACTTC. Encoded protein: CASTFRDRRYNIQYF. The variable domain in full, with the rest retrieved from reference TRBV5-4 and TRBJ2-4, is ETGVTQSPTHLIKTRGQQVTLRCSSQSGHNTVSWYQQALGQGPQFIFQYYREEENGRGNFPPRFSGLQFPNYSSELNVNALELDDSALYLCASTFRDRRYNIQYFGAGTRLSVL.

The chain links TRBV9 to TRBJ2-1; TRBD2 matches 8 bases. V dropped 0 bases and J dropped 2; count of bases not matched to a gene: 10. There are 18 residues in the CDR3. Germline V gives CDR1 SGDLS, CDR2 YYNGEE. This CDR3 is CASSVGPTLAAAYNEQFF. CDR3 in DNA: TGTGCCAGCAGCGTAGGCCCTACACTAGCGGCCGCCTACAATGAGCAGTTCTTC.

This clone was counted ten times or more. The J gene is TRBJ1-1, the V gene TRBV29-1; D unresolved. The germline V gene encodes CDR1 SQVTM and CDR2 ANQGSEA. Trimming shortened V by 6 bases and J by 4 bases, and 12 bases separated the two germline ends. The CDR3 contains 12 residues. The CDR3 coding sequence is TGCAGCGTCCGAGGGCAGCCCACTGAAGCTTTCTTT. Amino acids: CSVRGQPTEAFF.

The chain joins TRBV30 to TRBJ2-2; D is undetermined. With 2 bases removed from V and 2 bases from J, the gap between germline ends came to 15 bases. In germline, CDR1 is GTSNPN, CDR2 SVGIG (reference sequence). The CDR3 is 16 amino acids. Written as DNA, the CDR3 is TGTGCCTGGAGTTCCCGACACAACAGTAACACCGGGGAGCTGTTTTTT. It translates to CAWSSRHNSNTGELFF. The variable domain in full, with the rest retrieved from reference TRBV30 and TRBJ2-2, is SQTIHQWPATLVQPVGSPLSLECTVEGTSNPNLYWYRQAAGRGLQLLFYSVGIGQISSEVPQNLSASRPQDRQFILSSKKLLLSDSGFYLCAWSSRHNSNTGELFFGEGSRLTVL.

This CDR3 is CASSQELAGNYNEQFF. The CDR3 nucleotides read TGCGCCAGCAGCCAAGAGTTAGCGGGAAACTACAATGAGCAGTTCTTC. The V call is TRBV4-3, the J call TRBJ2-1, with TRBD2 identical over 8 bases. V was clipped by 0 bases and J by 3 bases; unmatched bases: 4. The CDR3 length is 16 residues. Germline V gives CDR1 LGHNA, CDR2 YSLEER.

The chain combines TRBV28 with TRBJ2-7; 7 bases line up with TRBD1. Germline lookup yields CDR1 MDHEN and CDR2 SYDVKM. The ends lost 1 base at V and 3 bases at J; junction bases unmatched: 9. The CDR3 consists of 16 residues. CDR3 nucleotide sequence: TGTGCCAGCAGTTTATACCCACAGGGGACCTACTACGAGCAGTACTTC. Translated: CASSLYPQGTYYEQYF.